Below are 9 T cell receptor beta chains sequenced from a single sample in a study of blood T cell repertoires in COVID-19. Measured with immunoSEQ multiplex PCR; TCRdb has only the in-frame clones, and not every one. The sample carries some 80,000 clones, approximately 80% recorded once. Sequencing used peripheral blood. These receptor sequences come from a man in his fifties or sixties with active or convalescent COVID-19.

The chain couples TRBV10-1 to TRBJ1-1; 10 nucleotides match TRBD1. Per germline, CDR1 WNHNN and CDR2 SYGVQD (reference sequence). With 7 bases clipped from V and 3 bases from J, the junction kept 17 bases outside the gene matches. This CDR3 is 18 amino acids long. CDR3 residues: CASNLPFRDRGGDTEAFF. CDR3 DNA: TGCGCCAGCAATTTGCCCTTCCGGGACAGGGGAGGGGACACTGAAGCTTTCTTT.

This clone has a handful of counts. The gene calls are TRBV3-1 (or the pseudogene TRBV3-2) and TRBJ1-1, with D possibly matching TRBD1 (5 bases). V gave up 4 bases and J gave up 5 bases, with 14 bases separating them. The CDR3 loop spans 14 amino acids. Germline CDR1 LGHDT, CDR2 YNNKEL (reference sequence). The CDR3 bases are TGTGCCAGCAGCCCCCTGGGGGGGAGGACTGAAGCTTTCTTT. Its translation is CASSPLGGRTEAFF.

This clone was observed a handful of times. The chain links TRBV6-2 or TRBV6-3 to TRBJ1-1, with a weak D call TRBD1 (5 bases). CDR3 length: 17 amino acids. V was shortened by 0 bases and J by 1 base, with 15 bases between the two germline ends. The V gene's germline CDR1 is MNHEY and CDR2 SVGEGT. CDR3 DNA: TGTGCCAGCAGTTACTCGGGGGGTTCCGGGCGGAACACTGAAGCTTTCTTT. Amino acids: CASSYSGGSGRNTEAFF.

This chain joins TRBV6-2 or TRBV6-3 and TRBJ2-3, with TRBD2 matching 9 bases. Per germline, CDR1 MNHEY and CDR2 SVGEGT. CDR3 size: 15 residues. Losses at the gene ends were 4 bases for V and 14 bases for J; bases not matched to a gene: 16. The DNA of the CDR3 is TGTGCCAGCAGTTTACTCGGCGGGGGGGCATCGTTTTCGTATTTT. Translation gives CASSLLGGGASFSYF.

This chain links TRBV7-8 with TRBJ2-5; 7 bases match TRBD2. Germline V gene data show CDR1 as SGHVS and CDR2 as FQNEAQ. Germline trimming cut 4 bases from V and 7 bases from J; bases unmatched to any gene: 6. The CDR3 contains 13 residues. CDR3 region: CASSWGGVGTQYF. CDR3 coding DNA: TGTGCCAGCAGCTGGGGGGGGGTAGGGACCCAGTACTTC. The full variable domain, in which reference TRBV7-8 and TRBJ2-5 provide the parts outside the CDR3, is GAGVSQSPRYKVAKRGQDVALRCDPISGHVSLFWYQQALGQGPEFLTYFQNEAQLDKSGLPSDRFFAERPEGSVSTLKIQRTQQEDSAVYLCASSWGGVGTQYFGPGTRLLVL.

CDR3: CASSFSGSQPQHF. In DNA form, the CDR3 reads TGTGCCAGCAGCTTTTCAGGGTCTCAGCCCCAGCATTTT. The chain recombines TRBV7-9 with TRBJ1-5, with a weak D call TRBD1 (5 bases). The V and J ends lost 3 bases and 6 bases respectively, with 9 bases between them. This CDR3 comprises 13 residues. Germline assignment: CDR1 SEHNR and CDR2 FQNEAQ (reference sequence).

Comments on this clone: One junction end disagrees with the germline gene, perhaps due to a read error. DNA for the CDR3: TGTGCTAGCAGCTTCGGGGGAAAGGGGGAGCAGTTCTTC. Translating it yields CASSFGGKGEQFF. The genes are TRBV7-7 and TRBJ2-1; perhaps TRBD2 as D (6 bases). Germline lookup yields CDR1 SSHAT and CDR2 FNYEAQ (reference sequence). There are 13 residues in the CDR3.

The V call is TRBV19, the J call TRBJ2-7; 8 bases fit TRBD1. The CDR3 extends over 17 amino acids. Losses at the gene ends were 3 bases for V and 2 bases for J; bases not matched to a gene: 12. CDR1 LNHDA and CDR2 SQIVND come from the germline V gene (reference sequence). The CDR3 DNA is TGTGCCAGTAGTATGCAGGCAGGGGGCAGCGTAACCTACGAGCAGTACTTC. Translated: CASSMQAGGSVTYEQYF.

The chain carries TRBV19 and TRBJ2-7; D remains unclear. V was cut by 3 bases and J by 2 bases, with 11 bases left in between. In germline, CDR1 is LNHDA, CDR2 SQIVND (reference sequence). The length of the CDR3 is 14 residues. CDR3 nucleotides: TGTGCCAGTAGTATCCAGCTAGAAACCTACGAGCAGTACTTC. It specifies CASSIQLETYEQYF.